Below, 3 T cell receptor beta chains from the same sample are listed, as sequenced in a study of cytomegalovirus exposure and HLA in healthy donors. PCR involved 60 Vbeta and 13 Jbeta primers. Using immunoSEQ multiplex PCR, the repertoire was profiled, and TCRdb retains in-frame clones only, with some absent. The sample has some 160,000 clones, around 80% seen once. Source material: PBMCs. Source of these receptors: a woman between 35 and 50 years old in good health and CMV-seronegative.

The V call is TRBV7-2, the J call TRBJ2-7; 10 bases match TRBD1. The CDR3 runs 14 residues. V dropped 1 base and J dropped 6; count of bases not matched to a gene: 3. Per the germline V gene, CDR1 is SGHTA and CDR2 is FQGNSA. The DNA of the CDR3 is TGTGCCAGCAGCTTAGGAGGGACAGGGGCCGAGCAGTACTTC. It specifies CASSLGGTGAEQYF.

V and J are TRBV5-1 and TRBJ2-5, with 7 bases that match TRBD1. This CDR3 comprises 15 residues. With 0 bases clipped from V and 5 bases from J, the junction kept 7 bases outside the gene matches. The germline V gene encodes CDR1 SGHRS and CDR2 YFSETQ. The CDR3 nucleotides read TGCGCCAGCAGCTTGGTCGGACAGGCGAGGGAGACCCAGTACTTC. It codes for CASSLVGQARETQYF.

This clone has just a few counts. V gene TRBV7-8 combines with J gene TRBJ2-7; D is perhaps TRBD1 (6 bases). This CDR3 contains 15 residues. The germline V gene encodes CDR1 SGHVS and CDR2 FQNEAQ. V was pared by 1 base and J by 3 bases, with 13 bases between. In nucleotides, the CDR3 is TGTGCCAGCAGCTTAGGTAGGACAGCCAACTACGAGCAGTACTTC. Protein: CASSLGRTANYEQYF.